This T cell receptor beta chain was recovered during a study of Graves' ophthalmopathy and Graves' hyperthyroidism. Study findings and constraints: Ophthalmopathy was separated from stable hyperthyroidism by a 13-signature model with approximately 90% sensitivity and just under 84% specificity.

This clonotype was recorded many times. Its antigen is currently unknown. The V gene lost 6 bases and the J gene lost 4 bases, with 21 bases spanning the gap. In germline, CDR1 is DFQATT, CDR2 SNEGSKA (reference sequence). This CDR3 contains 15 residues. TCR beta CDR3 amplification used RNA transcripts. HTBI primers were used in a first-round RT-PCR, which preceded a second-round multiplex PCR. Each CDR3 protein gets one entry after TCRdb re-called the multiplex PCR reads with MiXCR. The sample has about 420,000 distinct CDR3 sequences, around 20% seen once. Clinicians made diagnoses from clinical symptoms, serum thyroxine, TRAb, thyroid ultrasound and orbital computed tomography.

V is TRBV20-1 and J is TRBJ2-5; D ambiguous. Sequences were obtained from peripheral blood. This TCR came from a young woman with stable Graves' hyperthyroidism. The CDR3 DNA sequence: TGCAGTGCGCGTTCCCCTCGGCCAGGAATAGAGACCCAGTACTTC. The encoded protein is CSARSPRPGIETQYF.